Sequencing of this TCR beta chain was carried out in a study of T cell repertoires in cytomegalovirus infection. At the level of the study: CMV infection together with matching HLA type was indicated by public TCR beta signatures.

TCRdb analysed the reads with MiXCR anew, one entry per CDR3 protein. The sample carries approximately 750,000 distinct CDR3 sequences, less than 40% recorded once. This clonotype was found a few times. The sequencing sample was made of PBMCs. The origin of this receptor is a human donor in good health (CMV status not recorded). Some clones in this sample may be carry-over from other donors' samples.

The CDR3 region is CASTNHRSPTPQFF. CDR3 coding DNA: TGTGCCAGTACCAACCACAGGAGCCCGACCCCCCAGTTCTTC. This sequence joins TRBV19 and TRBJ2-1; perhaps TRBD1 as D (5 bases). This CDR3 region has 14 residues. The germline V and J ends were trimmed by 7 bases and 13 bases, with 23 bases remaining between them. The V gene's germline CDR1 is LNHDA and CDR2 SQIVND (reference sequence).